This T cell receptor beta chain was obtained from a study of technical replicates of blood from a few donors. Generated by immunoSEQ multiplex PCR, the TCRdb table keeps only in-frame clones and is missing some. The sample carries fewer than 90,000 clones, 92% recorded once. There are 14 residues in the CDR3. V shed 2 bases and J shed 2 bases, with 10 bases lying between them. The germline gives CDR1 SGHRS, CDR2 YFSETQ. The gene calls are TRBV5-1 and TRBJ2-5; possibly TRBD1 for D (5 bases). The sample comprised T cells isolated from PBMCs. This TCR was sampled from a human donor in good health. CDR3 amino acids: CASSFPGNQETQYF. For the CDR3, the DNA is TGCGCCAGCAGCTTCCCAGGGAATCAAGAGACCCAGTACTTC.